This T cell receptor (beta chain) was observed in a study of blood T cell repertoires in COVID-19. Trimming took 5 bases from V and 1 from J, leaving 11 bases between them. This CDR3 is 14 amino acids long. Germline CDR1 reads KGHSH; CDR2 reads LQKENI. Authors' analysis steps: The assay estimated nucleated cells by amplifying reference gene primers. Using immunoSEQ multiplex PCR, the repertoire was profiled, and TCRdb retains in-frame clones only, with some absent. V, J and clone size derive from that table, while D and trimming were established from the DNA sequence. The sample includes 180,000 or so clones, roughly 88% of them seen just once.

This receptor was obtained from an elderly woman with acute or convalescent COVID-19. The J gene is TRBJ2-5, the V gene TRBV18; TRBD2 is a possible D gene (5 bases). What was sequenced was peripheral blood. CDR3 region: CASSVGLAQETQYF. Here the CDR3 DNA reads TGTGCCAGCTCAGTTGGACTTGCCCAAGAGACCCAGTACTTC. Full variable domain (missing parts from reference TRBV18 and TRBJ2-5): NAGVMQNPRHLVRRRGQEARLRCSPMKGHSHVYWYRQLPEEGLKFMVYLQKENIIDESGMPKERFSAEFPKEGPSILRIQQVVRGDSAAYFCASSVGLAQETQYFGPGTRLLVL.